This T cell receptor (beta chain) appears in the sequencing data of a study of cytotoxic CD8 clonotypes in ibrutinib-treated CLL. Study context: Response specimens were obtained following a median treatment duration of around 12 months, with a range of 6 to 36.

Findings of the study overall: Clonality increased at ibrutinib response and stayed stable in sustained remission. At progression, however, it fell back toward baseline. The clonality rise at ibrutinib response reflected private clonotype expansion.

Genomic DNA in a quantity of 2 to 2.5 micrograms was derived from cryopreserved PBMCs for TCR beta libraries. This clone was observed a few times. No antigen is known for it. Looked up from germline, CDR1 is MNHEY and CDR2 is SVGAGI. The V and J ends lost 6 bases and 6 bases, in that order; junction bases with no gene match: 4. The CDR3 has 13 amino acids. This table comes from immunoSEQ multiplex PCR, and its TCRdb copy is limited to in-frame clones, with some not included. Of over 200,000 clones listed, around 70% are singletons. The sequences come from PBMCs, collected after 12 months of ibrutinib treatment. The chain carries TRBV6-5 and TRBJ2-1, with 8 nucleotides matching TRBD1. The receptor was isolated from a human donor with chronic lymphocytic leukemia. The CDR3 spells CASSQGAVNEQFF. In DNA, the CDR3 is TGTGCCAGCAGCCAGGGGGCGGTCAATGAGCAGTTCTTC.